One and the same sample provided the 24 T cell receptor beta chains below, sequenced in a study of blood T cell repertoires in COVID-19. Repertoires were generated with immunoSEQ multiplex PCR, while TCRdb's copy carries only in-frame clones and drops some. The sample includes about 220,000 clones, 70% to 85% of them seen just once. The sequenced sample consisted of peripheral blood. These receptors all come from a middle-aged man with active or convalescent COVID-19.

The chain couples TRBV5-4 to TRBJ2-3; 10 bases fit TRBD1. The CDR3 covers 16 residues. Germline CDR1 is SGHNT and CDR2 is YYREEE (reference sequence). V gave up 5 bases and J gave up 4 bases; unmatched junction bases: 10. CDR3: CASSMTGGVFADTQYF. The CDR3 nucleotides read TGTGCCAGCAGTATGACAGGGGGCGTGTTTGCAGATACGCAGTATTTT.

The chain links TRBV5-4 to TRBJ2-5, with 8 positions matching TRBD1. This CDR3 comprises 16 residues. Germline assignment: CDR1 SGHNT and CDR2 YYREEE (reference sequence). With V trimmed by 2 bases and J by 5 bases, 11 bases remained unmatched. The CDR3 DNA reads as TGTGCCAGCAGCTTTCGCACCGGGACAGGTCAGGAGACCCAGTACTTC. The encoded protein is CASSFRTGTGQETQYF.

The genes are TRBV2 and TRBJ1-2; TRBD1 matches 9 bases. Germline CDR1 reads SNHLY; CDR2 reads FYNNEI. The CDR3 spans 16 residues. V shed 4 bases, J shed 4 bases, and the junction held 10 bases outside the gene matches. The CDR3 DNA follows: TGTGCCAGCAGTGCAAACGACAGGGGGGAAATCTATGGCTACACCTTC. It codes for CASSANDRGEIYGYTF.

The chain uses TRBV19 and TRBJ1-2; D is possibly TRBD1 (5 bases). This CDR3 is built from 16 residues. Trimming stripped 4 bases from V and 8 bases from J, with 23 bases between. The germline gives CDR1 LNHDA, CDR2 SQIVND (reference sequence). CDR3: CASSTPRGVGGYGYTF. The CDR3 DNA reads TGTGCCAGTAGTACGCCCCGGGGGGTCGGGGGATACGGCTACACCTTC. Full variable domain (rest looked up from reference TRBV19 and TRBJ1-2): DGGITQSPKYLFRKEGQNVTLSCEQNLNHDAMYWYRQDPGQGLRLIYYSQIVNDFQKGDIAEGYSVSREKKESFPLTVTSAQKNPTAFYLCASSTPRGVGGYGYTFGSGTRLTVV.

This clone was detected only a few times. The CDR3 spells CASTPGLSNEQFF. The CDR3 nucleotides are TGTGCCAGCACCCCAGGACTCTCCAATGAGCAGTTCTTC. This chain connects TRBV7-2 to TRBJ2-1; the D gene is possibly TRBD2 (5 bases). CDR3 size: 13 residues. V gave up 7 bases and J gave up 6 bases, with 13 bases separating them. From germline, CDR1 is SGHTA and CDR2 FQGNSA.

CDR3 amino acids: CASSRGTANEKLFF. In DNA form, the CDR3 reads TGTGCCAGCAGTCGAGGGACAGCTAATGAAAAACTGTTTTTT. V gene TRBV6-2 or TRBV6-3 combines with J gene TRBJ1-4; 7 bases align to TRBD1. V dropped 5 bases and J dropped 3; count of bases not matched to a gene: 3. This CDR3 contains 14 residues. Germline V gives CDR1 MNHEY, CDR2 SVGEGT.

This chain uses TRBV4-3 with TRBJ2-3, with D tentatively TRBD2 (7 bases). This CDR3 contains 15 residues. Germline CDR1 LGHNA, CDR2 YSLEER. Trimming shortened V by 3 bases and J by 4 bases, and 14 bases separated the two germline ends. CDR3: CASSQWGGRSDTQYF. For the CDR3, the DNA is TGCGCCAGCAGCCAGTGGGGGGGCCGATCAGATACGCAGTATTTT.

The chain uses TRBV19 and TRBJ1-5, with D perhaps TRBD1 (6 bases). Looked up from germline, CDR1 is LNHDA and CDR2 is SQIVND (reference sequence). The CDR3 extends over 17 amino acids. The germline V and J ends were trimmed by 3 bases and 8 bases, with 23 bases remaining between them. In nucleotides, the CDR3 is TGTGCCAGTAGTATTGAGGATTGGGGACATCAGGGGAAGCCCCAGCATTTT. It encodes CASSIEDWGHQGKPQHF.

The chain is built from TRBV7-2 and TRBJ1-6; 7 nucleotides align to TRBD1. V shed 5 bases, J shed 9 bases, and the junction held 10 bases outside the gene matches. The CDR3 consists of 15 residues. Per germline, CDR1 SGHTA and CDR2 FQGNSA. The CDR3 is CASSPGTAFSSPLHF. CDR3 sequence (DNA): TGTGCCAGCAGCCCTGGGACAGCATTCTCTTCACCCCTCCACTTT.

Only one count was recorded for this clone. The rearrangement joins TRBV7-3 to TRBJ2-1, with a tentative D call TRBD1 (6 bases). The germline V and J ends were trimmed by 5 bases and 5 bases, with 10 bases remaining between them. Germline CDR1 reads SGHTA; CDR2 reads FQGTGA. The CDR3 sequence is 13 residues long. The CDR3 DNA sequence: TGTGCCAGCAGCACTGGACAGCACAATGAGCAGTTCTTC. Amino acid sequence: CASSTGQHNEQFF.

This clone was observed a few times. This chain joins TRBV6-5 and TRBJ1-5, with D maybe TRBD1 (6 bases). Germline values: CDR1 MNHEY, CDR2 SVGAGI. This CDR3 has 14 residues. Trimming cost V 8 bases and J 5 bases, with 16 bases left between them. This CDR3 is CASLGTGNHQPQHF. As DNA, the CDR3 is TGTGCCAGCTTGGGAACAGGGAACCATCAGCCCCAGCATTTT.

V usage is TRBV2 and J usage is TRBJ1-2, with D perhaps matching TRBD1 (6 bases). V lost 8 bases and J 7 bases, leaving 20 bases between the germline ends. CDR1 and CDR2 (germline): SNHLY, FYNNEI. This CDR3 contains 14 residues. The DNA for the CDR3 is TGTGCCAGCGAGGGAATAGAGCGAGGGGGTGGCTACACCTTC. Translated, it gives CASEGIERGGGYTF.

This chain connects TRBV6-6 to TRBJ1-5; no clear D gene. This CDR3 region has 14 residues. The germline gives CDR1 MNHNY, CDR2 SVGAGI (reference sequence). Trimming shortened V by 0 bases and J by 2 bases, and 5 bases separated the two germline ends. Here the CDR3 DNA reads TGTGCCAGCAGTTACTCGAGGGGCAATCAGCCCCAGCATTTT. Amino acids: CASSYSRGNQPQHF.

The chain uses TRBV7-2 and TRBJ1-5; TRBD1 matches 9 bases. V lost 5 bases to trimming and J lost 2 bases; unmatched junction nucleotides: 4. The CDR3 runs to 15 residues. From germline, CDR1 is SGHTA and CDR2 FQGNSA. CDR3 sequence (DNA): TGTGCCAGCAGCCGGGACAGGGCCGGCAATCAGCCCCAGCATTTT. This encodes CASSRDRAGNQPQHF.

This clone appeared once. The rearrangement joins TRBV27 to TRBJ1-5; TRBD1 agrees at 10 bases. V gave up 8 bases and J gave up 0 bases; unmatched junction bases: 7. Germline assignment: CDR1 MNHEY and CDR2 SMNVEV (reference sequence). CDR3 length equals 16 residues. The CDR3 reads CASARQGARSNQPQHF. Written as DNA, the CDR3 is TGTGCCAGCGCTCGACAGGGGGCCCGTAGCAATCAGCCCCAGCATTTT.

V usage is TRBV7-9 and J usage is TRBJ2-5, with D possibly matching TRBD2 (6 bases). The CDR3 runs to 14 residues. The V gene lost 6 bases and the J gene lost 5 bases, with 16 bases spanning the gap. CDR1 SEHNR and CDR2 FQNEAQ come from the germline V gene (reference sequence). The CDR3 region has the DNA TGTGCCAGCAGTTCAAGGGTCCGGGGGGAGACCCAGTACTTC. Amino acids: CASSSRVRGETQYF.

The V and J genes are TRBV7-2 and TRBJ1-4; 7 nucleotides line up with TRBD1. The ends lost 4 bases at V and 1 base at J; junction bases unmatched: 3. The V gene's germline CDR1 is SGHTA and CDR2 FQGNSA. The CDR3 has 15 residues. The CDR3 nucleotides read TGTGCCAGCAGCTCGCGACAGGGAACTAATGAAAAACTGTTTTTT. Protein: CASSSRQGTNEKLFF.

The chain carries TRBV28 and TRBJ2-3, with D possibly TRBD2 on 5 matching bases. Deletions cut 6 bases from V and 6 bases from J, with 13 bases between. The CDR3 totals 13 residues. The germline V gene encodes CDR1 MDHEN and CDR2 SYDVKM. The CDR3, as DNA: TGTGCCAGCAGGCAATTTACGGGGGATACGCAGTATTTT. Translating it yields CASRQFTGDTQYF. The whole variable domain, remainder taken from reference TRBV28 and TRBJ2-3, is DVKVTQSSRYLVKRTGEKVFLECVQDMDHENMFWYRQDPGLGLRLIYFSYDVKMKEKGDIPEGYSVSREKKERFSLILESASTNQTSMYLCASRQFTGDTQYFGPGTRLTVL.

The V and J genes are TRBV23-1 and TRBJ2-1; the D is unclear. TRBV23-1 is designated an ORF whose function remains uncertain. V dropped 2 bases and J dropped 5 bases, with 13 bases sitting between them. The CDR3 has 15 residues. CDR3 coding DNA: TGCGCCAGCAGTCAAGCAGGTACGAGCAACAATGAGCAGTTCTTC. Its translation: CASSQAGTSNNEQFF.

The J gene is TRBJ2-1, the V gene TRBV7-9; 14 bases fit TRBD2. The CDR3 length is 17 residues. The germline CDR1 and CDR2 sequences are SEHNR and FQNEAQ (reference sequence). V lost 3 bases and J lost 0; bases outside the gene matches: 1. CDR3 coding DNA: TGTGCCAGCAGCTTCGGGACTAGCGGGAGCTCCTACAATGAGCAGTTCTTC. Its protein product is CASSFGTSGSSYNEQFF.

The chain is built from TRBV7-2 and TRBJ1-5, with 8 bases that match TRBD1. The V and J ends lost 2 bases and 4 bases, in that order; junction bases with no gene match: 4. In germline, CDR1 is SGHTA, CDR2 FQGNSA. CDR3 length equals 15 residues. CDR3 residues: CASSLSGQGNQPQHF. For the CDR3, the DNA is TGTGCCAGCAGCTTATCCGGACAGGGTAATCAGCCCCAGCATTTT.

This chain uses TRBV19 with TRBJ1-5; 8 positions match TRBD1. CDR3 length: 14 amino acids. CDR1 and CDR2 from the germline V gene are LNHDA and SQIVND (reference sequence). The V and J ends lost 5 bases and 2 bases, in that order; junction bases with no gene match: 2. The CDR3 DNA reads TGTGCCAGTAGTGCGGGACAGGGCAATCAGCCCCAGCATTTT. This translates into CASSAGQGNQPQHF. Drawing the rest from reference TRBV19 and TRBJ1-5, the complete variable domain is DGGITQSPKYLFRKEGQNVTLSCEQNLNHDAMYWYRQDPGQGLRLIYYSQIVNDFQKGDIAEGYSVSREKKESFPLTVTSAQKNPTAFYLCASSAGQGNQPQHFGDGTRLSIL.

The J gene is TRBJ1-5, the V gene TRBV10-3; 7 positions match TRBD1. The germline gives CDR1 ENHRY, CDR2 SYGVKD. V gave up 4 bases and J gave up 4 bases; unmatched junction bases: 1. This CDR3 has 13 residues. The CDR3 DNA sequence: TGTGCCATCAGTGGACAGGGAAATCAGCCCCAGCATTTT. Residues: CAISGQGNQPQHF.

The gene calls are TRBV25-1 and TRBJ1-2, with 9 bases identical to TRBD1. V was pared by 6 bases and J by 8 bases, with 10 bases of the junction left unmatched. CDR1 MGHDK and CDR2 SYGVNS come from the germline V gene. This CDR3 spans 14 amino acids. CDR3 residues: CASRAYGTGNGYTF. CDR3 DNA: TGTGCCAGCAGGGCTTACGGGACAGGGAACGGCTACACCTTC.